Following are 10 T cell receptor beta chains from one sample sequenced in a study of spatial heterogeneity in lung cancer. TCRdb re-called the 5' RACE reads with MiXCR, one entry per CDR3 protein. Of approximately 44,000 distinct CDR3 sequences in the sample, approximately 13% are singletons; the top ten hold about 55%. Specified time point: sample taken at primary tumor resection. The authors sequenced whole RNA from tumor, nontumor lung or frozen PBMC without sorting. The starting material was PBMCs, obtained at surgery. Source of these receptors: a male donor with early-stage non-small cell lung cancer.

The J gene is TRBJ2-2, the V gene TRBV20-1, with D maybe TRBD2 (5 bases). Trimming left V 5 bases short and J 0 bases short, with 19 bases between. From germline, CDR1 is DFQATT and CDR2 SNEGSKA (reference sequence). The CDR3 is made up of 17 amino acids. CDR3 in amino acids: CSAPIFGSATNTGELFF. The CDR3 DNA reads as TGCAGTGCTCCCATCTTCGGTAGCGCGACGAACACCGGGGAGCTGTTTTTT.

This clonotype has a handful of counts. This chain connects TRBV5-1 to TRBJ2-1; D unclear. The V and J ends lost 0 bases and 5 bases respectively, with 6 bases between them. The germline gives CDR1 SGHRS, CDR2 YFSETQ. CDR3 length equals 13 residues. CDR3 region: CASSLAQNNEQFF. DNA for the CDR3: TGCGCCAGCAGCTTGGCCCAGAACAATGAGCAGTTCTTC.

A few counts support this clonotype. This chain links TRBV7-8 with TRBJ1-5; possible D gene TRBD1, 5 bases. Trimming removed 1 base at V and 3 bases at J, with 13 bases between. The CDR3 has 16 amino acids. Germline-derived CDR1 and CDR2 are SGHVS and FQNEAQ. DNA for the CDR3: TGTGCCAGCAGCTTAGGCAGGGACCTATACAATCAGCCCCAGCATTTT. It translates to CASSLGRDLYNQPQHF. Full variable domain (missing parts from reference TRBV7-8 and TRBJ1-5): GAGVSQSPRYKVAKRGQDVALRCDPISGHVSLFWYQQALGQGPEFLTYFQNEAQLDKSGLPSDRFFAERPEGSVSTLKIQRTQQEDSAVYLCASSLGRDLYNQPQHFGDGTRLSIL.

In this sample, this clonotype turned up a few times. The chain has TRBV19 and TRBJ1-5; no clear D gene. The CDR3 is made up of 17 amino acids. The V gene lost 0 bases and the J gene lost 0 bases, with 12 bases spanning the gap. CDR1 and CDR2 (germline): LNHDA, SQIVND (reference sequence). As DNA, the CDR3 is TGTGCCAGTAGTATAGATCTCGGAGCTCATAGCAATCAGCCCCAGCATTTT. This gives the protein CASSIDLGAHSNQPQHF.

The rearrangement joins TRBV4-1 to TRBJ1-1; TRBD1 aligns across 10 bases. Trimming took 3 bases from V and 1 from J; bases not matched to a gene: 2. Germline lookup yields CDR1 MGHRA and CDR2 YSYEKL. The CDR3 runs to 15 residues. CDR3 protein: CASSQGQGSNTEAFF. The CDR3 DNA is TGCGCCAGCAGCCAGGGACAGGGGTCGAACACTGAAGCTTTCTTT.

There are a few counts of this clonotype. The genes are TRBV4-3 and TRBJ2-1, with D perhaps matching TRBD2 (5 bases). CDR1 LGHNA and CDR2 YSLEER come from the germline V gene. The CDR3 covers 15 residues. Trimming removed 3 bases from V and 6 bases from J, with 15 bases in between. This CDR3 reads CASSQFFTRGNEQFF. The CDR3 DNA reads TGCGCCAGCAGCCAGTTCTTTACTAGAGGCAATGAGCAGTTCTTC.

In DNA form, the CDR3 reads TGTGCCAGCAGCCCATGGGGGGGAGTCGGCCAGCCCCAGCATTTT. Protein: CASSPWGGVGQPQHF. This chain joins TRBV6-5 and TRBJ1-5, with TRBD1 as a possible D gene (5 bases). CDR1 is MNHEY and CDR2 is SVGAGI in the germline V gene. This CDR3 is built from 15 residues. The ends were cut back, 6 bases at V and 7 bases at J, with 19 bases in the middle.

Details on this clonotype: This sequence may be a read error, since a much larger clone differs from it by one base. J is TRBJ1-4 and V is TRBV7-2; possible D gene TRBD1, 6 bases. CDR1 and CDR2 (germline): SGHTA, FQGNSA. This CDR3 contains 15 residues. For the CDR3, the DNA is TGTGCCAGCAGCTTAGTTTCAGGGGATTATGAAAGACTGTTTTTT. Protein: CASSLVSGDYERLFF.

This clonotype was counted ten times or more. This chain joins TRBV20-1 and TRBJ2-1; no firm D call. Trimming pared 5 bases from V and 4 bases from J, leaving 12 bases between. Looked up from germline, CDR1 is DFQATT and CDR2 is SNEGSKA (reference sequence). CDR3 length: 13 amino acids. CDR3: CSASPDLYNEQFF. CDR3 coding DNA: TGCAGTGCTTCCCCCGACTTGTACAATGAGCAGTTCTTC.

Concerning this clonotype itself: Relative to the germline gene, one junction end is altered; a read error may explain this. This chain joins TRBV28 and TRBJ1-5; tentative D call: TRBD1 (5 bases). Germline CDR1 and CDR2: MDHEN and SYDVKM. This CDR3 has 12 amino acids. The CDR3 loop reads CVSQGPNQPQHF. The CDR3 DNA reads as TGTGTCAGCCAGGGCCCCAATCAGCCCCAGCATTTT.